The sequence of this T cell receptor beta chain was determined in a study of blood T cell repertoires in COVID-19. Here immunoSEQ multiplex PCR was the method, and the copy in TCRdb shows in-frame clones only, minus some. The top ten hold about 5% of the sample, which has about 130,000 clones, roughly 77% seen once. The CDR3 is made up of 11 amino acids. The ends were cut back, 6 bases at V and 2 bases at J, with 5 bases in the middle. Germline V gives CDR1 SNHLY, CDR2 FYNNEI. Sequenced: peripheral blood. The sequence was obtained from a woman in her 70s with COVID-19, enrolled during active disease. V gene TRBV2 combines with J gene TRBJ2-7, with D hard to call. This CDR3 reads CASSPTYEQYF. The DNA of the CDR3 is TGTGCCAGCAGCCCTACCTACGAGCAGTACTTC.